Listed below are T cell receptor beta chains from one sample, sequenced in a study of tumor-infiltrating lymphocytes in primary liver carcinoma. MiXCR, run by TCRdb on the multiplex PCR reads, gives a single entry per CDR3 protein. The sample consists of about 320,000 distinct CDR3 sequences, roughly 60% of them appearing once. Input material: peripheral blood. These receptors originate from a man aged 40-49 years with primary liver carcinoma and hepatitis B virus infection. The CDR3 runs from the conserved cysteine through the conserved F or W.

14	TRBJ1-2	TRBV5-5	CAGSSTPESYGYTF
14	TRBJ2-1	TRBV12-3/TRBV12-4	CASRISGRGNDQFF
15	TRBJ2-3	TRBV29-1	CSAGLTGGSTDTQYF
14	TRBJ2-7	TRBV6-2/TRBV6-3	CASSLRYRAHEQYF
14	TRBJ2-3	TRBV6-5	CASSPSGGTDTQYF
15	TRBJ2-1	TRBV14	CASSEGTSGPNEQFF
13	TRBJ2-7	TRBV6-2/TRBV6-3	CASGDESTYEQYF
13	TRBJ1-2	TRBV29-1	CSVEEPGNYGYIF
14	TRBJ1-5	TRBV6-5	CASSYRESNRPQHF
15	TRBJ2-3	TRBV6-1	CASSELGLATDTQYF
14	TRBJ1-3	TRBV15	CATSSRGSGNTIYF
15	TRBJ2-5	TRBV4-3	CASSQGGADQETQYF
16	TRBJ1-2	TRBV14	CANSQDRGRLCYGYTF
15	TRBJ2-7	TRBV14	CASGREIATSYEQYF
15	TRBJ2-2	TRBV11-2	CASSTGTGSHGELLF
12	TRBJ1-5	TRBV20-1	CSAGSGDQPRHF
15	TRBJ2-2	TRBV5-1	CASSADRAPTGELFF
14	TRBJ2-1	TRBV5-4	CASSFGSGENEQFF
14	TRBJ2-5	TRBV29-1	CSVTSVLGRGTQYF
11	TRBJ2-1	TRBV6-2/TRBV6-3	CASGGAGEQSF
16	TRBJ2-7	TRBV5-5	CASSLAVTGGIYEQYF
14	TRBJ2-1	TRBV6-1	CASSTTGQAREQFF
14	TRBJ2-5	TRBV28	CASSPGRVEETQYF
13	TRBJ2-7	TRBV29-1	CKGSPGAGVEQYF
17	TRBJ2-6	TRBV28	CASSPPTESSGANVLTF
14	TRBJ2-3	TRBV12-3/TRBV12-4	CASSLLVAGDTQYF
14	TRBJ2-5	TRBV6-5	CASSYYRAGETQYF
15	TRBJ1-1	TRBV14	CASSQGTGWSTEAFF
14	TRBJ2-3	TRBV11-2	CASSSPRGGDIQYF
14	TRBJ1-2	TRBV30	CAWSVQGAGGGYTF
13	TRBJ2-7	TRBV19	CASGRQGAGEQYF
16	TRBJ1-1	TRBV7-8	CASSPLRTGCGTEAFF
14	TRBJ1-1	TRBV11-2	CASNLRLGVVEAFF